The text below deals with one T cell receptor beta chain. Recovered participants had two consecutive negative NP/OP PCR tests, healthcare professional clearance, or symptom resolution. The sample is drawn from a study of blood T cell repertoires in COVID-19. Here immunoSEQ multiplex PCR was the method, and the copy in TCRdb shows in-frame clones only, minus some. The sample consists of more than 110,000 clones, around 80% of them appearing once. CDR1 is LNHDA and CDR2 is SQIVND in the germline V gene (reference sequence). Trimming removed 6 bases from V and 4 bases from J, with 13 bases in between. This CDR3 contains 13 residues.

This clonotype originated in a woman aged 50 to 65 who had recovered from COVID-19. Sequencing was carried out using PBMCs or T cells enriched from blood (not recorded which). This rearrangement joins TRBV19 to TRBJ2-7; possibly TRBD1 for D (5 bases). DNA for the CDR3: TGTGCCAGTAGGAATGACAGACATTACGAGCAGTACGTC. It encodes CASRNDRHYEQYV.